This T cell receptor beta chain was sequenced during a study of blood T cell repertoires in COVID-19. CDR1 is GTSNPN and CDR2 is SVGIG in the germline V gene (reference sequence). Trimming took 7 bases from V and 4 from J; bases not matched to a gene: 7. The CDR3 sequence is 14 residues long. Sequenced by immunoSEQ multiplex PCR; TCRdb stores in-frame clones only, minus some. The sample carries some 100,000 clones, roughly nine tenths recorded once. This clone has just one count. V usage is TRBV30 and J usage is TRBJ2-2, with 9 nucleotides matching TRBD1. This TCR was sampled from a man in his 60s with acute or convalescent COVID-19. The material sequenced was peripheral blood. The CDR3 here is CASKGTGPTGELFF. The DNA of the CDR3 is TGTGCCTCTAAGGGGACAGGGCCCACCGGGGAGCTGTTTTTT. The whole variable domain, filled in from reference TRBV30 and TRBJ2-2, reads SQTIHQWPATLVQPVGSPLSLECTVEGTSNPNLYWYRQAAGRGLQLLFYSVGIGQISSEVPQNLSASRPQDRQFILSSKKLLLSDSGFYLCASKGTGPTGELFFGEGSRLTVL.